Included here is one TCR beta chain sequence, with context. CDR1 SGHRS and CDR2 YFSETQ come from the germline V gene. After removal of 4 bases from V and 8 bases from J, the junction contained 8 bases not matched to a gene. The CDR3 loop spans 14 amino acids. The data are from a study of shared clonotypes between healthy human individuals. CD8 cells regarded as naive lacked CD45RO, were positively chosen for CCR7, and omitted terminally differentiated effector memory CD45RA+ cells. Donation came from healthy HIV-negative adults that had no recent acute infections or vaccinations. Over several immunoSEQ plates, each subset's genomic DNA was distributed in even portions. Assay used: immunoSEQ multiplex PCR; TCRdb lists only in-frame clones, some missing. The sample gives under 2,000,000 clones, about 94% of which show up once; 1.2% is in the top ten.

The V and J genes are TRBV5-1 and TRBJ1-2, with TRBD1 matching 10 bases. The TCR sequence derives from a man younger than 35 in good health. Input material: naive CD8+ T cells sorted from blood. The CDR3 region has the DNA TGCGCCAGCAGCCGTCTCGGGACAGGGGAAGGCTACACCTTC. Its translation: CASSRLGTGEGYTF.